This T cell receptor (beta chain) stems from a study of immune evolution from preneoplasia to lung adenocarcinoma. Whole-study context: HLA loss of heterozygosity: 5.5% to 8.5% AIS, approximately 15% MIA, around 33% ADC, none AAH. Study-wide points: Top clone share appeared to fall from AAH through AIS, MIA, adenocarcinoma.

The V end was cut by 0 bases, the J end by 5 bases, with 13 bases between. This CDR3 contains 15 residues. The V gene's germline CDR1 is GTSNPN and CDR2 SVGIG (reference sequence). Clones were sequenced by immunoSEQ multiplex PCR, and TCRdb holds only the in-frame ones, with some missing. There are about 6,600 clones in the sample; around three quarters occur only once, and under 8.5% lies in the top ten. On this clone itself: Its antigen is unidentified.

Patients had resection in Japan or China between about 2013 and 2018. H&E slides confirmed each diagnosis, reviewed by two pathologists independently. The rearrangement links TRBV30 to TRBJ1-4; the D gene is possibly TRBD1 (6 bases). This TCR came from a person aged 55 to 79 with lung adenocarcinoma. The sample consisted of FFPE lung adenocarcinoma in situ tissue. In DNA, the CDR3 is TGTGCCTGGAGTGTAGTCGGCAGGGGAAATGAAAAACTGTTTTTT. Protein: CAWSVVGRGNEKLFF. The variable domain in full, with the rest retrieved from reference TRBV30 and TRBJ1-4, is SQTIHQWPATLVQPVGSPLSLECTVEGTSNPNLYWYRQAAGRGLQLLFYSVGIGQISSEVPQNLSASRPQDRQFILSSKKLLLSDSGFYLCAWSVVGRGNEKLFFGSGTQLSVL.